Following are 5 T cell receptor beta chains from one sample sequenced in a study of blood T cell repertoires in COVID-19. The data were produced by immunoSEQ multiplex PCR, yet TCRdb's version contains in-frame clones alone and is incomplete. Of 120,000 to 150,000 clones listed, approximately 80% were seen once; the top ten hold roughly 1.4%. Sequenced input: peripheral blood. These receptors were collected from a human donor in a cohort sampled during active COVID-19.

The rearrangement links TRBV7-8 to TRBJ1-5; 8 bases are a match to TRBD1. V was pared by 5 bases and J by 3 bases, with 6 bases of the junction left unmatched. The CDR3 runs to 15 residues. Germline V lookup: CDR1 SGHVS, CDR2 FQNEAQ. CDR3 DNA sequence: TGTGCCAGCAGCCAGGACAGGGCCCCCAATCAGCCCCAGCATTTT. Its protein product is CASSQDRAPNQPQHF. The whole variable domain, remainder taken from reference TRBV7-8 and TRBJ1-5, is GAGVSQSPRYKVAKRGQDVALRCDPISGHVSLFWYQQALGQGPEFLTYFQNEAQLDKSGLPSDRFFAERPEGSVSTLKIQRTQQEDSAVYLCASSQDRAPNQPQHFGDGTRLSIL.

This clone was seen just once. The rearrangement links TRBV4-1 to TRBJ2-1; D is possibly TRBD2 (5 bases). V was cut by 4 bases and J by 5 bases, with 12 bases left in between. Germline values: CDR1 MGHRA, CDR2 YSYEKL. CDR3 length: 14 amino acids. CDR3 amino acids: CASSLATRDNEQFF. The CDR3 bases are TGCGCCAGCAGCCTAGCGACTCGAGACAATGAGCAGTTCTTC.

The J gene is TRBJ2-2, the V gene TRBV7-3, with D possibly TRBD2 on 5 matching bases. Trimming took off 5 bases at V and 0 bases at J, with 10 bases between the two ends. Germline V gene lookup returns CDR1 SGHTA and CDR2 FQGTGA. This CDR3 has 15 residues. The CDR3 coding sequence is TGTGCCAGCAGCCTCGGACTTTCGAACACCGGGGAGCTGTTTTTT. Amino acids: CASSLGLSNTGELFF.

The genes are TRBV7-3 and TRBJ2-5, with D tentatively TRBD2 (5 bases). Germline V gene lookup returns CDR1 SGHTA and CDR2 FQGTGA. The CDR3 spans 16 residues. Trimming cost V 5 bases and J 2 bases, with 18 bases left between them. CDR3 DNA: TGTGCCAGCAGCCCCGGTCGTCGGGGAAGTCAAGAGACCCAGTACTTC. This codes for CASSPGRRGSQETQYF.

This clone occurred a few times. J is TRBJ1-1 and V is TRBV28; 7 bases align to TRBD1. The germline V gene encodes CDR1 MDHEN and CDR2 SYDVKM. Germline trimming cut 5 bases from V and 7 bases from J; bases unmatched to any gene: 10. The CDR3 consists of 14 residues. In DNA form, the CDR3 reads TGTGCCAGCAGTCGGCCCCAGGGGGGAAATGAAGCTTTCTTT. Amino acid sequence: CASSRPQGGNEAFF.